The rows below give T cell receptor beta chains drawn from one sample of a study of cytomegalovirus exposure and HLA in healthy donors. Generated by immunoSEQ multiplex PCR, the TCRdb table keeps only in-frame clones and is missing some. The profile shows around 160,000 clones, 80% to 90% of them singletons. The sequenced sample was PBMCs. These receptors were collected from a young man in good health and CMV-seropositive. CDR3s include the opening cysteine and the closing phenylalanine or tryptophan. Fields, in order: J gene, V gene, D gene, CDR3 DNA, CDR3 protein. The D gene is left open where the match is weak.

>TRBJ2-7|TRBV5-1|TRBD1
TGCGCCAGCAGCCCACAGGGGGCTCGGTGGGAGCAGTACTTC
CASSPQGARWEQYF
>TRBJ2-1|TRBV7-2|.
TGTGCCAGCAGCTTGCTAGCGGAGCAGTTCTTC
CASSLLAEQFF
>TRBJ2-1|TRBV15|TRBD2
TGTGCCACCCGGCGCCCGGGACTAGCCGACTCCGGGGGGGACAATGAGCAGTTCTTC
CATRRPGLADSGGDNEQFF
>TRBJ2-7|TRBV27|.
TGTGCCAGCAGTCCATCCCCCCTGAACTCCTACGAGCAGTACTTC
CASSPSPLNSYEQYF
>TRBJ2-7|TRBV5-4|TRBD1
TGTGCCAGCAGCTCGACAGGGCCCTACGAGCAGTACTTC
CASSSTGPYEQYF
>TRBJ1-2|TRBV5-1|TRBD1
TGCGCCAGCAGCACGGGACAGGGTTTTGTCGTGAGCTATGGCTACACCTTC
CASSTGQGFVVSYGYTF
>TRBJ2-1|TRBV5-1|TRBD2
TGCGCCAGCAGCTTGGCCGAGGGTAGCGGGGGGCCCCACTCCTACAATGAGCAGTTCTTC
CASSLAEGSGGPHSYNEQFF
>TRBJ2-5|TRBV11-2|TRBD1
TGTGCCAGCAGCTTACCCGACAGGGAAGAGACCCAGTACTTC
CASSLPDREETQYF
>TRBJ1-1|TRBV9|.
TGTGCCAGCAGCGTCGAACCTGGTGGGGTGACAGGGAACACTGAAGCTTTCTTT
CASSVEPGGVTGNTEAFF
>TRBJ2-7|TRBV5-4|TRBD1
TGTGCCAGCAGCCCATGGGACAGGGAGGAGGAGCAGTACTTC
CASSPWDREEEQYF